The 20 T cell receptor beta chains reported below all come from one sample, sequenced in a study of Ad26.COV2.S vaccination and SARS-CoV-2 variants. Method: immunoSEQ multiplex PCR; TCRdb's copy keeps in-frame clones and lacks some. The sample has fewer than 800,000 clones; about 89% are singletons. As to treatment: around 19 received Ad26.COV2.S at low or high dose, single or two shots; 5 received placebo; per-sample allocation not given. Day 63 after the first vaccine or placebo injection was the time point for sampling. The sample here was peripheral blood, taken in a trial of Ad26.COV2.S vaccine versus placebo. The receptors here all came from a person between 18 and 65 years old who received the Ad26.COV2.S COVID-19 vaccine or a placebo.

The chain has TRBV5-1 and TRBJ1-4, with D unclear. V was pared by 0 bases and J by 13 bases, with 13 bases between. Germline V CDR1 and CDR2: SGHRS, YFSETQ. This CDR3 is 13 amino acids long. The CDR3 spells CASSLGAPSVLFF. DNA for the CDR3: TGCGCCAGCAGCTTGGGGGCACCGTCCGTACTGTTTTTT.

CDR3 DNA: TGCGCCAGCAGTAAGAGGACAGGGGTAAGAGGTGAGCAGTACTTC. Protein product: CASSKRTGVRGEQYF. The V and J genes are TRBV10-1 and TRBJ2-7; the match to TRBD1 covers 9 bases. CDR1 WNHNN and CDR2 SYGVQD come from the germline V gene (reference sequence). The CDR3 consists of 15 residues. The ends lost 5 bases at V and 7 bases at J; junction bases unmatched: 12.

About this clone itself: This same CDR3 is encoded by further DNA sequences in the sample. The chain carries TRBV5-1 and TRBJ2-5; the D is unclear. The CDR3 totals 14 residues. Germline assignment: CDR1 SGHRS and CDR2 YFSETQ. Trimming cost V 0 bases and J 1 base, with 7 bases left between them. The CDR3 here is CASSLGTAQETQYF. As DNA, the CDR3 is TGCGCCAGCAGCTTGGGTACAGCCCAAGAGACCCAGTACTTC. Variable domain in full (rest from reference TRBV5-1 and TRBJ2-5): KAGVTQTPRYLIKTRGQQVTLSCSPISGHRSVSWYQQTPGQGLQFLFEYFSETQRNKGNFPGRFSGRQFSNSRSEMNVSTLELGDSALYLCASSLGTAQETQYFGPGTRLLVL.

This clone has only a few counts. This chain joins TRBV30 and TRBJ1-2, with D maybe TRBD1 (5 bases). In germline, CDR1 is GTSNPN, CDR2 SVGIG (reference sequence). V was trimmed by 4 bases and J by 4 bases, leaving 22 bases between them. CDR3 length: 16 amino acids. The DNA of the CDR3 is TGTGCCTGGACACCCACGATCGGCCCGGGGGGCTATGGCTACACCTTC. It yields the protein CAWTPTIGPGGYGYTF.

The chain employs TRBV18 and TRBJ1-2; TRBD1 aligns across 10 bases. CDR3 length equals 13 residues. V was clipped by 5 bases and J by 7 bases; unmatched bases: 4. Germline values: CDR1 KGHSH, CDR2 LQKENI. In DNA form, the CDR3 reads TGTGCCAGCTCATCCCGGGACAGGGGTGGCTACACCTTC. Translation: CASSSRDRGGYTF.

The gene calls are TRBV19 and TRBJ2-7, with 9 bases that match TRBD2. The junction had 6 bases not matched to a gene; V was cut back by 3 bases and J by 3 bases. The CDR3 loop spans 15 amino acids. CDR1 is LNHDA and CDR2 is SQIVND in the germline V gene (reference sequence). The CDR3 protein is CASSIVSGSVYEQYF. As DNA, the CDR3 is TGTGCCAGTAGTATTGTTAGCGGGAGTGTCTACGAGCAGTACTTC.

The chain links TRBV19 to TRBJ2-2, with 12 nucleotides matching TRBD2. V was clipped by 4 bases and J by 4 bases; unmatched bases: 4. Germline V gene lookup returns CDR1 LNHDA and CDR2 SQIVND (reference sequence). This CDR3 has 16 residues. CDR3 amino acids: CASSNGLAGLTGELFF. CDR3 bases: TGTGCCAGTAGTAACGGACTAGCGGGGCTCACCGGGGAGCTGTTTTTT.

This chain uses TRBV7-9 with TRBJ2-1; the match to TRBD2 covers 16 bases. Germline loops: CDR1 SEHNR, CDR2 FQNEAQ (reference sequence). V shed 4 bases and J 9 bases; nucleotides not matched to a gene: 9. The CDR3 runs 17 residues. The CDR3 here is CASSSPGLAGGPFEQFF. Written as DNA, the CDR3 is TGTGCCAGCAGCTCCCCGGGACTAGCGGGAGGGCCATTTGAGCAGTTCTTC.

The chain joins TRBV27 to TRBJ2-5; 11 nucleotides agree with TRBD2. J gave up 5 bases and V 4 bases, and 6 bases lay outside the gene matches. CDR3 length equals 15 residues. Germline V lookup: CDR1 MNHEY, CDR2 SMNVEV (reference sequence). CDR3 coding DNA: TGTGCCAGCAGTTCCATACTAGCGGGAGACGAGACCCAGTACTTC. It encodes CASSSILAGDETQYF.

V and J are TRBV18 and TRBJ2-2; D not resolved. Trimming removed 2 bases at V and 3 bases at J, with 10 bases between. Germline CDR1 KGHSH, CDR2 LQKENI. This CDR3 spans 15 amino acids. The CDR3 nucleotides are TGTGCCAGCTCACCAAATCCATCGCACACCGGGGAGCTGTTTTTT. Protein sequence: CASSPNPSHTGELFF.

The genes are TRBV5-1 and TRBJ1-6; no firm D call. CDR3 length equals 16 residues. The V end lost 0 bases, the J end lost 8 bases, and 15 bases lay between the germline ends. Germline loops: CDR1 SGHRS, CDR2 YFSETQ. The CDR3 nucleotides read TGCGCCAGCAGCTTGGGAACAGTGAACAATTATTCACCCCTCCACTTT. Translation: CASSLGTVNNYSPLHF.

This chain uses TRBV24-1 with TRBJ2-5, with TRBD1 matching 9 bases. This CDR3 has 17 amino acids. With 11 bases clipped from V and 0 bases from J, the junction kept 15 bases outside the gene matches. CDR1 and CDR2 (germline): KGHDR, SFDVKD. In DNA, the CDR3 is TGTGCCAGCAACGGGACAGGGCAATTCCCGTACCAAGAGACCCAGTACTTC. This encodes CASNGTGQFPYQETQYF.

The chain's CDR3 is CASSPRQAPNTEAFF. DNA for the CDR3: TGTGCCAGCAGCCCCCGACAGGCACCGAACACTGAAGCTTTCTTT. The V gene is TRBV7-9, the J gene TRBJ1-1; possible D gene TRBD1, 6 bases. Between the trimmed V and J ends, which lost 5 bases and 1 base, there was a span of 14 bases. CDR1 is SEHNR, CDR2 FQNEAQ, per germline (reference sequence). The CDR3 is 15 amino acids.

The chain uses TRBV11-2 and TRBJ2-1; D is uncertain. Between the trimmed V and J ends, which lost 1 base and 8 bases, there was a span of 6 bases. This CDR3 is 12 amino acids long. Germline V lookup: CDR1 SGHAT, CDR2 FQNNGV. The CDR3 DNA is TGTGCCAGCAGCTTAGTAGGTCATGAGCAGTTCTTC. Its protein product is CASSLVGHEQFF.

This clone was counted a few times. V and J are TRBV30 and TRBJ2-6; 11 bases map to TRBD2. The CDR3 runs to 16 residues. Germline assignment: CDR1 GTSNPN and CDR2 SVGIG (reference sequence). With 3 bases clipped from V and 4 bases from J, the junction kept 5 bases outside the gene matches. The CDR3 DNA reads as TGTGCCTGGAGGCGACTAGCGGGAACCGGGGCCAACGTCCTGACTTTC. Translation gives CAWRRLAGTGANVLTF.

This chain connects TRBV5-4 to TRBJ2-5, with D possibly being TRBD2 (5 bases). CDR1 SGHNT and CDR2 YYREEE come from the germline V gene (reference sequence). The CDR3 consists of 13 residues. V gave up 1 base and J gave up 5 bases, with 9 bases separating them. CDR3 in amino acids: CASSLMGSETQYF. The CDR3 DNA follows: TGTGCCAGCAGCTTGATGGGGAGCGAGACCCAGTACTTC.

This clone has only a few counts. CDR3 residues: CATRSSGGNYGYTF. CDR3 coding DNA: TGTGCCACCAGGAGCTCGGGGGGGAACTATGGCTACACCTTC. The chain combines TRBV24-1 with TRBJ1-2, with D perhaps matching TRBD1 (5 bases). CDR3 size: 14 residues. Germline loops: CDR1 KGHDR, CDR2 SFDVKD. The V end lost 7 bases, the J end lost 2 bases, and 13 bases lay between the germline ends.

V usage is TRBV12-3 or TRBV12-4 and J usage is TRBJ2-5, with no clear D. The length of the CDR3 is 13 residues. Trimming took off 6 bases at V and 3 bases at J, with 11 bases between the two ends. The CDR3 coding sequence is TGTGCCAGCAGCAAACTATTCGAAGAGACCCAGTACTTC. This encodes CASSKLFEETQYF.

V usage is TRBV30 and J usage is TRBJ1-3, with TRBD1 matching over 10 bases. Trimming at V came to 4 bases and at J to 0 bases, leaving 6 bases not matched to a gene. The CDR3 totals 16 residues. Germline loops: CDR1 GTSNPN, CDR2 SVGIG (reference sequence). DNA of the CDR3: TGTGCCTGGACCGGGACAGGGGCTCACTCTGGAAACACCATATATTTT. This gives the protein CAWTGTGAHSGNTIYF.

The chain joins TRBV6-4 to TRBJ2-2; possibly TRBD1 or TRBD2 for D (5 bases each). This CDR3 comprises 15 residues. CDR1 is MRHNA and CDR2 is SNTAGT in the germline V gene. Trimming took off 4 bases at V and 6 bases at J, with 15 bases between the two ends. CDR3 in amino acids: CASSVEPGTAGELFF. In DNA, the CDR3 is TGTGCCAGCAGTGTTGAGCCGGGGACCGCCGGGGAGCTGTTTTTT.